Listed below are T cell receptor beta chains from one sample, sequenced in a study of T cell responses to AZD1222 COVID-19 vaccine. Produced via immunoSEQ multiplex PCR; TCRdb's table is partial and in-frame only. Of under 130,000 clones detected, over 70% appear once; the ten largest clones hold roughly 22%. The sample consisted of peripheral blood, taken on day 0 of AZD1222 vaccination. The receptors were sampled from an adult in good health. Each CDR3 is given with its conserved first and last residue. Fields, in order: V gene, D gene, clone size, CDR3 protein. D genes are given only for firm matches. Only some rows state a clone size, as once, few, many or a class for expanded clones.

>TRBV6-1|TRBD1|NA
CASSELDRGNTEAFF
>TRBV19|TRBD1|NA
CASSMGQVFSNQPQHF
>TRBV10-3|NA|once
CAISTLLTSTEAFF
>TRBV10-1|NA|NA
CASSPGPGTQYF
>TRBV10-1|NA|NA
CASSGSTSYNEQFF
>TRBV7-6|NA|NA
CASSYGSGAEAFF
>TRBV9|NA|NA
CASSQTQGGTEAFF
>TRBV7-9|NA|NA
CASSTTVDSYGYTF
>TRBV6-1|NA|NA
CASSERTALNEKLFF
>TRBV2|NA|NA
CASQRLGSGQPQHF
>TRBV4-3|NA|NA
CASSQDRLDLREAFF
>TRBV2|NA|NA
CASRETTDSYEQYF
>TRBV18|NA|NA
CASSPPGLPKETQYF
>TRBV7-6|TRBD1|few
CASSLSQGAYNEQFF
>TRBV7-9|NA|NA
CASSPGTDTQYF
>TRBV28|NA|NA
CASSLYGRGNEQFF
>TRBV4-3|NA|NA
CASSQSGLVRGNEQFF
>TRBV4-3|NA|NA
CASSQEGYNSPLHF
>TRBV12-3/TRBV12-4|TRBD1|NA
CASSPRGQGFYTF
>TRBV19|TRBD1|NA
CASSRGQVNTEAFF